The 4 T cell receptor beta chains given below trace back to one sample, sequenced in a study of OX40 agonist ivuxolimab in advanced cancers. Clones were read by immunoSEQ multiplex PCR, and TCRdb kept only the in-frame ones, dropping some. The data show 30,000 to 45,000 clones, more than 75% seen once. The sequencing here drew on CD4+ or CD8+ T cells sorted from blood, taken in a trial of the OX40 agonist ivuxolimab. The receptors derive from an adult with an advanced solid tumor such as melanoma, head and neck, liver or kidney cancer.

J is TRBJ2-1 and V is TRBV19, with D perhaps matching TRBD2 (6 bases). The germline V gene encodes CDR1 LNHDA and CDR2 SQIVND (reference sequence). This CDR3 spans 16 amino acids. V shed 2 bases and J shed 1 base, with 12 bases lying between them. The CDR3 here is CASSISGAGSYNEQFF. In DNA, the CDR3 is TGTGCCAGTAGTATAAGTGGGGCGGGATCCTACAATGAGCAGTTCTTC.

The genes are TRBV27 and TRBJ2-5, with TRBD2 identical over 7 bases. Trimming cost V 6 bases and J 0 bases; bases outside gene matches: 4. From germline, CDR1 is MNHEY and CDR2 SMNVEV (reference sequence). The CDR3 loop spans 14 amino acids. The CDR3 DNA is TGTGCCAGCAGGGGGCTAGCGGACCAAGAGACCCAGTACTTC. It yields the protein CASRGLADQETQYF.

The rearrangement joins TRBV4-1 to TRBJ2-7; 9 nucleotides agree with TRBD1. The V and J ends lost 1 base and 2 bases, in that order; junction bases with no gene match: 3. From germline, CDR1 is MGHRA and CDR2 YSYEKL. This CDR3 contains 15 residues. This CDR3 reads CASSQGQGGTYEQYF. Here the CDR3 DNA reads TGCGCCAGCAGCCAAGGACAGGGGGGGACCTACGAGCAGTACTTC.

CDR3 loop: CASSLPAGGQYQSTDTQYF. CDR3 sequence (DNA): TGTGCCAGCAGCTTACCAGCGGGAGGGCAGTATCAGAGCACAGATACGCAGTATTTT. The chain joins TRBV7-8 to TRBJ2-3; 10 nucleotides align to TRBD2. CDR3 length equals 19 residues. The V segment lost 2 bases and the J segment 0 bases; nucleotides outside the gene matches: 11. Germline CDR1 SGHVS, CDR2 FQNEAQ.